These T cell receptor beta chains were read from a single sample in a study of T-cell reconstitution after alpha-beta-depleted transplantation in children. TCRdb reprocessed the PCR reads with MiXCR, giving one entry per CDR3 protein. The repertoire holds more than 400,000 distinct CDR3 sequences, with about 40% as singletons. The sample in question was PBMCs, obtained before TCRalphabeta/CD19-depleted stem cell transplant. The receptors stem from a girl aged 2-10 years with aplastic anemia, due to receive a stem cell transplant. Both conserved end residues are part of each CDR3. A D gene is named only where the DNA matches it firmly. Only part of the rows carry a size: once, few, many, or a class if the clone is expanded.

D: .; J: TRBJ2-3; V: TRBV28; size: .; DNA: TGTGCCAGCAGTTTCCGGACGGACGGCACAGATACGCAGTATTTT; CDR3: CASSFRTDGTDTQYF
D: TRBD1; J: TRBJ2-2; V: TRBV10-1; size: .; DNA: TGCGCCAGCAGTCGGACAGGGGACCTCGCTGCCGGGGAGCTGTTTTTT; CDR3: CASSRTGDLAAGELFF
D: TRBD2; J: TRBJ2-2; V: TRBV6-1; size: few; DNA: TGTGCCAGCAGCCGTAGCGGGAGGGCCGCCGGGGAGCTGTTTTTT; CDR3: CASSRSGRAAGELFF
D: .; J: TRBJ2-3; V: TRBV12-3/TRBV12-4; size: .; DNA: TGTGCCAGCATCGACTCAGGGACGCAGTATTTT; CDR3: CASIDSGTQYF
D: .; J: TRBJ2-5; V: TRBV7-9; size: .; DNA: TGTGCCAGCAGCCCAGAGGAGGGACCAGAGACCCAGTACTTC; CDR3: CASSPEEGPETQYF
D: .; J: TRBJ1-1; V: TRBV7-6; size: .; DNA: TGTGCCAGCAGCTTAGGGGCAGTAGTGCCCCTTACTGAAGCTTTCTTT; CDR3: CASSLGAVVPLTEAFF
D: .; J: TRBJ1-1; V: TRBV7-9; size: few; DNA: TGTGCCAGCAGCTTTGTAGGCGCTGAAGCTTTCTTT; CDR3: CASSFVGAEAFF
D: .; J: TRBJ1-1; V: TRBV5-1; size: .; DNA: TGCGCCAGCAGCACAGGAGGGGCCGGGACTGAAGCTTTCTTT; CDR3: CASSTGGAGTEAFF
D: .; J: TRBJ2-5; V: TRBV5-6; size: few; DNA: TGTGCCAGCAGCTTGAATGGCGACCAAGAGACCCAGTACTTC; CDR3: CASSLNGDQETQYF
D: TRBD1; J: TRBJ2-3; V: TRBV4-1; size: .; DNA: TGCGCCAGCAGCCAAATCAGGGGGCAGGGCACAGATACGCAGTATTTT; CDR3: CASSQIRGQGTDTQYF
D: TRBD1; J: TRBJ1-4; V: TRBV11-1; size: .; DNA: TGTGCCAGCAGCTTACCTCGGGCAGGGGGCGCGGATAATGAAAAACTGTTTTTT; CDR3: CASSLPRAGGADNEKLFF
D: .; J: TRBJ1-2; V: TRBV14; size: .; DNA: TGTGCCAGCAGCCCATGGGACGGCCAGGCTAACTATGGCTACACCTTC; CDR3: CASSPWDGQANYGYTF
D: .; J: TRBJ2-7; V: TRBV5-1; size: many; DNA: TGCCCCAGCAGCTTAGGCAGACCTGCCGCCGACGAGCAGTACTTC; CDR3: CPSSLGRPAADEQYF
D: .; J: TRBJ2-3; V: TRBV20-1; size: few; DNA: TGCAGTGCTAGAACTCGGGAGTTGCGGTATCGGGGCACAGATACGCAGTATTTT; CDR3: CSARTRELRYRGTDTQYF
D: TRBD2; J: TRBJ2-3; V: TRBV28; size: .; DNA: TGTGCCAGCATTTTACCGAGCGGGGGGACAACAGATACGCAGTATTTT; CDR3: CASILPSGGTTDTQYF
D: .; J: TRBJ2-3; V: TRBV7-2; size: .; DNA: TGTGCCAGCAGCCCTGAAATCACAGATACGCAGTATTTT; CDR3: CASSPEITDTQYF
D: .; J: TRBJ2-7; V: TRBV29-1; size: few; DNA: TGCAGCGTTGACGCCGAAGTCGGGGATAACGAGCAGTACTTC; CDR3: CSVDAEVGDNEQYF
D: TRBD2; J: TRBJ2-4; V: TRBV7-2; size: many; DNA: TGTGCCAGCAGCTTAGGGTGGGAGGGGAGCATTCAGTACTTC; CDR3: CASSLGWEGSIQYF
D: TRBD2; J: TRBJ2-7; V: TRBV11-2; size: .; DNA: TGTGCCAGCAGCTTACAGGCTAGCGGGAGGTACTACGAGCAGTACTTC; CDR3: CASSLQASGRYYEQYF
D: .; J: TRBJ2-7; V: TRBV14; size: few; DNA: TGTGCCAGCAGCCAAGACTGGGACTACGAGCAGTACTTC; CDR3: CASSQDWDYEQYF
D: TRBD2; J: TRBJ2-3; V: TRBV28; size: .; DNA: TGTGCCAGCAGTTTGCGGCGGGGGGGCATCGATACGCAGTATTTT; CDR3: CASSLRRGGIDTQYF
D: .; J: TRBJ2-3; V: TRBV9; size: many; DNA: TGTGCCAGCAGCGTAGGGGACTCGCTTCCCTCAGATACGCAGTATTTT; CDR3: CASSVGDSLPSDTQYF
D: .; J: TRBJ2-7; V: TRBV28; size: .; DNA: TGTGCCAGCAGTGCCCCGAGGGCCAGCTCCTACGAGCAGTACTTC; CDR3: CASSAPRASSYEQYF
D: TRBD1; J: TRBJ2-3; V: TRBV6-1; size: .; DNA: TGTGCCAGCAGTACAGGGGGCAACACAGATACGCAGTATTTT; CDR3: CASSTGGNTDTQYF
D: .; J: TRBJ2-2; V: TRBV11-2; size: many; DNA: TGTGCCAGCAGCCCTCCGGACGGGGAGCTGTTTTTT; CDR3: CASSPPDGELFF
D: TRBD1; J: TRBJ2-5; V: TRBV7-2; size: .; DNA: TGTGCCAGCAGCCCTCGGACAGGTTGGGAGACCCAGTACTTC; CDR3: CASSPRTGWETQYF
D: .; J: TRBJ2-7; V: TRBV18; size: few; DNA: TGTGCCAGCTCACCGGCAGGGAGGGGGACCTACGAGCAGTACTTC; CDR3: CASSPAGRGTYEQYF
D: .; J: TRBJ1-2; V: TRBV6-6; size: .; DNA: TGTGCCAGCAGTTACCCGGGACCCTATGGCTACACCTTC; CDR3: CASSYPGPYGYTF
D: .; J: TRBJ1-6; V: TRBV5-6; size: few; DNA: TGTGCCAGCAGCTTGCGACCCTCAGACGCCTCACCCCTCCACTTT; CDR3: CASSLRPSDASPLHF
D: .; J: TRBJ2-1; V: TRBV5-1; size: .; DNA: TGCGCCAGCAGCTTGGGGGGGGCGGTGAGCTCCTACAATGAGCAGTTCTTC; CDR3: CASSLGGAVSSYNEQFF
D: .; J: TRBJ2-3; V: TRBV29-1; size: .; DNA: TGCAGCGGGCAGCGATACACAGATACGCAGTATTTT; CDR3: CSGQRYTDTQYF
D: .; J: TRBJ2-2; V: TRBV6-2/TRBV6-3; size: few; DNA: TGTGCCAGCAGTAACGGCTACACCGGGGAGCTGTTTTTT; CDR3: CASSNGYTGELFF
D: .; J: TRBJ2-1; V: TRBV10-3; size: .; DNA: TGTGCCATCAGTCTAGCGACTCATAGCTCCTACAATGAGCAGTTCTTC; CDR3: CAISLATHSSYNEQFF
D: .; J: TRBJ2-1; V: TRBV25-1; size: many; DNA: TGTGCCAGCGCCGGGGGCAGGATCGGCTCCTACAATGAGCAGTTCTTC; CDR3: CASAGGRIGSYNEQFF
D: .; J: TRBJ2-7; V: TRBV20-1; size: .; DNA: TGCAGTGCTACCTGGGGGGGCCACGAGCAGTACTTC; CDR3: CSATWGGHEQYF
D: TRBD1; J: TRBJ2-7; V: TRBV5-1; size: .; DNA: TGCGCCAGCAGCGAGACACCGGGACAGTCCTACGAGCAGTACTTC; CDR3: CASSETPGQSYEQYF
D: .; J: TRBJ2-1; V: TRBV3-1; size: .; DNA: TGTGCCAGCAGCCAAGTGGGGAAGGATCTCAATGAGCAGTTCTTC; CDR3: CASSQVGKDLNEQFF
D: TRBD1; J: TRBJ1-6; V: TRBV27; size: .; DNA: TGTGCCAGCAGTCCGACGGGACAGCATTCACCCCTCCACTTT; CDR3: CASSPTGQHSPLHF
D: TRBD1; J: TRBJ2-3; V: TRBV12-3/TRBV12-4; size: few; DNA: TGTGCCAGCAGTTTAAACAGGGGGGCTGGTACGCAGTATTTT; CDR3: CASSLNRGAGTQYF
D: .; J: TRBJ2-7; V: TRBV23-1; size: .; DNA: TGCGCCAGCAGTCAATGGAATGTAGGCGCGGGACCACCTTCCTACGAGCAGTACTTC; CDR3: CASSQWNVGAGPPSYEQYF
D: TRBD1; J: TRBJ2-4; V: TRBV20-1; size: .; DNA: TGCAGTGCTACTCCGGGACAGGGGCAGTACTTC; CDR3: CSATPGQGQYF
D: .; J: TRBJ2-3; V: TRBV28; size: few; DNA: TGTGCCATCAACAGTTTATATGCTCCCCGGGATACGCAGTATTTT; CDR3: CAINSLYAPRDTQYF
D: .; J: TRBJ2-1; V: TRBV11-3; size: .; DNA: TGTGCCAGCAGCCTTTACCCTTACTACAATGAGCAGTTCTTC; CDR3: CASSLYPYYNEQFF
D: .; J: TRBJ2-7; V: TRBV6-6; size: medium-sized; DNA: TGTGCCAGCAGTTACTCGCAGAATTACGAGCAGTACTTC; CDR3: CASSYSQNYEQYF
D: .; J: TRBJ1-2; V: TRBV30; size: few; DNA: TGTGCCTGGAGGCACGCGGGAGCGGATGGCTACACCTTC; CDR3: CAWRHAGADGYTF